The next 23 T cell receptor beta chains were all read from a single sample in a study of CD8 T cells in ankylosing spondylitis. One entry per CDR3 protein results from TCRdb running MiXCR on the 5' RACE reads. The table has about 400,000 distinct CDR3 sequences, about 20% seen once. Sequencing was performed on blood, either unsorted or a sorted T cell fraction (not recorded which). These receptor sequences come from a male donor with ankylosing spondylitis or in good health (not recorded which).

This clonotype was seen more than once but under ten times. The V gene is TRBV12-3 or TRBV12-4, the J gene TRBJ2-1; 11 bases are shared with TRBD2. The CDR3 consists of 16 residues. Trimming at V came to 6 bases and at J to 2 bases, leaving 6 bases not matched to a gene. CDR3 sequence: CASSLRTSGPYNEQFF. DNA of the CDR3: TGTGCCAGCAGCCTACGGACTAGCGGGCCCTACAATGAGCAGTTCTTC.

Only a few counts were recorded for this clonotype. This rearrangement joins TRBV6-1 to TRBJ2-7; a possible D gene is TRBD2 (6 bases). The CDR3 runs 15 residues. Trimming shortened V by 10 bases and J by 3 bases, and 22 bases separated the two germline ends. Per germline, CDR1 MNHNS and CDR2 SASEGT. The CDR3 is CATRVGRGIGYEQYF. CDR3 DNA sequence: TGTGCCACCCGGGTCGGGAGAGGGATCGGCTACGAGCAGTACTTC.

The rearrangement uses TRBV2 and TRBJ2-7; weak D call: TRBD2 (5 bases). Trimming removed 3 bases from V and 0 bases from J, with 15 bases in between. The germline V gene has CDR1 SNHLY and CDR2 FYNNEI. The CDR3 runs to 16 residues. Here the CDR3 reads CASSEGFGLTSYEQYF. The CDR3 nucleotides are TGTGCCAGCAGTGAGGGTTTTGGACTTACCTCCTACGAGCAGTACTTC.

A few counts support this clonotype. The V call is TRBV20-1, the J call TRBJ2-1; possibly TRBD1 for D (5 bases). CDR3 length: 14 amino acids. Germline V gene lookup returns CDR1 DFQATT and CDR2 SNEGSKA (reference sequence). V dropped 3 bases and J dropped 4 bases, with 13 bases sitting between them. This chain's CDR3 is CSARAGPEYNEQFF. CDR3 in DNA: TGCAGTGCTAGGGCAGGGCCGGAATACAATGAGCAGTTCTTC.

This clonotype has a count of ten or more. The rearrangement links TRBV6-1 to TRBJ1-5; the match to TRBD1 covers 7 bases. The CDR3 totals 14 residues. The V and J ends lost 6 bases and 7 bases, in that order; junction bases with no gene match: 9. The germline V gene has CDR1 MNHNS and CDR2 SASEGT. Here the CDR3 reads CASRMTGSDQPQHF. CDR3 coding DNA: TGTGCCAGCAGGATGACAGGGAGTGACCAGCCCCAGCATTTT.

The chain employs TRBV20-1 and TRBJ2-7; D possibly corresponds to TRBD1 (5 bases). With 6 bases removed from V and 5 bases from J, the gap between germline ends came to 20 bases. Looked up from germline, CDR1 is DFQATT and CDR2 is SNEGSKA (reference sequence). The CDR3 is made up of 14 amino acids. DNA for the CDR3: TGCAGTGCAACCCCCTGGCAGGGCGTCCACGAGCAGTACTTC. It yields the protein CSATPWQGVHEQYF.

The CDR3 DNA is TGTGCCAGCAGTTTGCAAGGGTTCACAGATACGCAGTATTTT. Encoded protein: CASSLQGFTDTQYF. The chain couples TRBV12-3 or TRBV12-4 to TRBJ2-3; D is unclear. This CDR3 is built from 14 residues. V was pared by 3 bases and J by 2 bases, with 9 bases between.

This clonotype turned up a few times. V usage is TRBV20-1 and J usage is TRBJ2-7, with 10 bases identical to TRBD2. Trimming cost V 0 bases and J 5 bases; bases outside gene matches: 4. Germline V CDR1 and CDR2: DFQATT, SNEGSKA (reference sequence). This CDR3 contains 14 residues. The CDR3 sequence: CSARDWTSGHEQYF. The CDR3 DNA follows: TGCAGTGCTAGAGATTGGACTAGCGGTCACGAGCAGTACTTC.

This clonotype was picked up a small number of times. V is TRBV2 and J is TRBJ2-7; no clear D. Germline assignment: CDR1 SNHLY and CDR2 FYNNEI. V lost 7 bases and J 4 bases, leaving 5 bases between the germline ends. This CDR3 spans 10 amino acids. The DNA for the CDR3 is TGTGCCAGCAAGGGTTACGAGCAGTACTTC. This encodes CASKGYEQYF.

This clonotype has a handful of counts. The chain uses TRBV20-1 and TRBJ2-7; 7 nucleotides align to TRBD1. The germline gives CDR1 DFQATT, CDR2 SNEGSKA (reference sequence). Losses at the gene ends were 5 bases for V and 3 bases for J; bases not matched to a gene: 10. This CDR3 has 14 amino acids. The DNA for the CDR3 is TGCAGTGCTGACCAGGGGGTGTCGGGCTACGAGCAGTACTTC. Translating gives CSADQGVSGYEQYF.

CDR3 amino acids: CSARVAGGRRQETQYF. In DNA form, the CDR3 reads TGCAGTGCTAGGGTAGCGGGGGGGCGGAGACAAGAGACCCAGTACTTC. The rearrangement joins TRBV20-1 to TRBJ2-5, with TRBD2 matching 11 bases. The CDR3 is 16 amino acids. The V gene end was trimmed by 3 bases and the J gene end by 2 bases; junction bases not matched to a gene: 8. Germline CDR1 is DFQATT and CDR2 is SNEGSKA (reference sequence).

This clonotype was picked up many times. The CDR3 is CASPRGGELFF. In nucleotides, the CDR3 is TGTGCCAGCCCCCGGGGTGGGGAGCTGTTTTTT. The chain uses TRBV12-3 or TRBV12-4 and TRBJ2-2; D might be TRBD2 (5 bases). V was shortened by 8 bases and J by 8 bases, with 9 bases between the two germline ends. This CDR3 is built from 11 residues.

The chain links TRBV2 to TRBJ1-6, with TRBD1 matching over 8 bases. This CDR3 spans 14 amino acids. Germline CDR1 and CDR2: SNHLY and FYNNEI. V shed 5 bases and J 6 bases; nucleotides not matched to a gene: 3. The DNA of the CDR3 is TGTGCCAGCAGTCCGACAGGGGTTAATTCACCCCTCCACTTT. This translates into CASSPTGVNSPLHF.

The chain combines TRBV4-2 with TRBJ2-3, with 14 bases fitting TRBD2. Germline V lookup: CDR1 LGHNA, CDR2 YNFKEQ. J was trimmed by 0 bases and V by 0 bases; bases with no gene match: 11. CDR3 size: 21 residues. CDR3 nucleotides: TGTGCCAGCAGCCAAGATCTCGGACTAGCGGGGGGAACTACTAGCACAGATACGCAGTATTTT. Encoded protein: CASSQDLGLAGGTTSTDTQYF.

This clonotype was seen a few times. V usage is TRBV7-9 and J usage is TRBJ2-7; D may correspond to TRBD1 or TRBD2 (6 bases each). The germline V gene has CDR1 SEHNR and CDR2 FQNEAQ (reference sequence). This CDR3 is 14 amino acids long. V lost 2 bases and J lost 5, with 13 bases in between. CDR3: CASSLSGEVHEQYF. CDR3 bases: TGTGCCAGCAGCTTATCAGGGGAGGTCCACGAGCAGTACTTC.

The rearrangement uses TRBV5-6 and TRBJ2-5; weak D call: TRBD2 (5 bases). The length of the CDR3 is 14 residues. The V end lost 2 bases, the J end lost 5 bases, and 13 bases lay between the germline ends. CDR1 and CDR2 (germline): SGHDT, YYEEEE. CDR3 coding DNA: TGTGCCAGCAGCTTACTAGTGAACGGGGAGACCCAGTACTTC. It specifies CASSLLVNGETQYF.

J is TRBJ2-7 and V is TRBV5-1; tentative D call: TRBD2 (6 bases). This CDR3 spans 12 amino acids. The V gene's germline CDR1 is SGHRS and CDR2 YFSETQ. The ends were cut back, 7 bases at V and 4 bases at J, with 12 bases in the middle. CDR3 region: CASGLEGYEQYF. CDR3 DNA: TGCGCCAGCGGGCTGGAGGGATACGAGCAGTACTTC.

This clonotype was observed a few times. The CDR3 nucleotides are TGTGCCAGCAGCACCCCCAGGGGAGATGAAGGGACAGATACGCAGTATTTT. As protein: CASSTPRGDEGTDTQYF. The V call is TRBV9, the J call TRBJ2-3; a weak D match, TRBD1 (6 bases). This CDR3 contains 17 residues. From germline, CDR1 is SGDLS and CDR2 YYNGEE. V lost 4 bases to trimming and J lost 3 bases, with 21 bases between them.

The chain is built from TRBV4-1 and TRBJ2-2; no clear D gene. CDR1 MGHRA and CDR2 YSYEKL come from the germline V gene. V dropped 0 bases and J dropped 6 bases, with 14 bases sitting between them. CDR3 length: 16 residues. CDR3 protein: CASSQDLVVVPGELFF. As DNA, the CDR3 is TGCGCCAGCAGCCAAGATCTTGTGGTGGTACCCGGGGAGCTGTTTTTT.

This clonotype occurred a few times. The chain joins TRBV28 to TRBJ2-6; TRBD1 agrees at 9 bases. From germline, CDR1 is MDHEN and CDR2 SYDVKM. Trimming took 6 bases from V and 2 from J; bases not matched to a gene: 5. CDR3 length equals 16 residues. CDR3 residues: CASRPDRGAGANVLTF. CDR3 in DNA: TGTGCCAGCAGGCCGGACAGGGGAGCTGGGGCCAACGTCCTGACTTTC.

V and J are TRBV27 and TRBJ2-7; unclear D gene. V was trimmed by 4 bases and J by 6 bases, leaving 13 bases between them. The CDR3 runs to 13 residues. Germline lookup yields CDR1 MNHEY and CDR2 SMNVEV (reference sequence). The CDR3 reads CASSSSASVEQYF. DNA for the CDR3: TGTGCCAGCAGTTCTTCAGCGTCGGTCGAGCAGTACTTC.

The CDR3 nucleotides read TGTGCCAGCAGCCGGACGGCTCGGGAGCAGTACTTC. Amino acid sequence: CASSRTAREQYF. This rearrangement joins TRBV11-2 to TRBJ2-7, with no clear D. This CDR3 has 12 amino acids. The V end lost 5 bases, the J end lost 7 bases, and 12 bases lay between the germline ends. Germline lookup yields CDR1 SGHAT and CDR2 FQNNGV.

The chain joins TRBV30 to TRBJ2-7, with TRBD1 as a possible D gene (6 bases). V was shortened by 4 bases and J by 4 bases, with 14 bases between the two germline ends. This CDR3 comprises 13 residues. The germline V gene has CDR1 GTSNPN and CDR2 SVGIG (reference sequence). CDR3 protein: CAWNAQGLYEQYF. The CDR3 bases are TGTGCCTGGAACGCACAGGGTCTGTACGAGCAGTACTTC.